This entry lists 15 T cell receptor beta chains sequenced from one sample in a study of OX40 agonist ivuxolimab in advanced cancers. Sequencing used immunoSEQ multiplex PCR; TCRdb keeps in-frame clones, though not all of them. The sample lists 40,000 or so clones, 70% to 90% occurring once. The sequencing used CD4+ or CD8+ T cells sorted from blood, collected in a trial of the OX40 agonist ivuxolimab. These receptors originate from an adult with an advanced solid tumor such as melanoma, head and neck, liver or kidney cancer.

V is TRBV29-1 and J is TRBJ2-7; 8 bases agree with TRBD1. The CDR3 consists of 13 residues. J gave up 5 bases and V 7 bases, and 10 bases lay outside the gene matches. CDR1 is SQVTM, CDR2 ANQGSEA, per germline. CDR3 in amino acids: CSATSDRGHEQYF. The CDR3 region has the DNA TGCAGCGCTACCAGTGACAGGGGCCACGAGCAGTACTTC.

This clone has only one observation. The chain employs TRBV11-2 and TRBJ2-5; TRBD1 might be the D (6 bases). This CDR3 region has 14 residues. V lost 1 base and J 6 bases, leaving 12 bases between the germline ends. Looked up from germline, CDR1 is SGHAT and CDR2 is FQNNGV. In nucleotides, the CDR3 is TGTGCCAGCAGCTTAGGGGAAGACAGGAAGACCCAGTACTTC. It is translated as CASSLGEDRKTQYF. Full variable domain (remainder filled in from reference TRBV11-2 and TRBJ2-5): EAGVAQSPRYKIIEKRQSVAFWCNPISGHATLYWYQQILGQGPKLLIQFQNNGVVDDSQLPKDRFSAERLKGVDSTLKIQPAKLEDSAVYLCASSLGEDRKTQYFGPGTRLLVL.

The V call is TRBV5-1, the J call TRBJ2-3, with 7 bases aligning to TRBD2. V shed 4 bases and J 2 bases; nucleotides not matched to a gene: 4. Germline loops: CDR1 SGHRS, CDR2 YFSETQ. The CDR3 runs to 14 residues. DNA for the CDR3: TGCGCCAGCAGCAGCGGGACTCACACAGATACGCAGTATTTT. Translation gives CASSSGTHTDTQYF.

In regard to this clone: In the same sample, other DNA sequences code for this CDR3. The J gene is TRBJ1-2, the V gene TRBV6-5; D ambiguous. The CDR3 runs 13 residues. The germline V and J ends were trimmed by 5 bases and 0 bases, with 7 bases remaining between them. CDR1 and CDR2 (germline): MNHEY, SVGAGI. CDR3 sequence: CASSPGANYGYTF. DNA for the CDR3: TGTGCCAGCAGTCCGGGAGCTAACTATGGCTACACCTTC.

CDR3 nucleotides: TGTGCCGGGGGATCGGACGTGGGACCCCTCCACTTT. It yields the protein CAGGSDVGPLHF. The V call is TRBV19, the J call TRBJ1-6; TRBD1 might be the D (5 bases). The CDR3 consists of 12 residues. Trimming removed 11 bases from V and 12 bases from J, with 17 bases in between. Germline values: CDR1 LNHDA, CDR2 SQIVND (reference sequence).

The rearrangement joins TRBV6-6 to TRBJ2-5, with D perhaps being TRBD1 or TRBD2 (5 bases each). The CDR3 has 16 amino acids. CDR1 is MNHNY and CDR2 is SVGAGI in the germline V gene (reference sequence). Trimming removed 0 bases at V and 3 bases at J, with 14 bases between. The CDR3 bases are TGTGCCAGCAGTTACTCGGGGGACCGGCTAGAAGAGACCCAGTACTTC. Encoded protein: CASSYSGDRLEETQYF.

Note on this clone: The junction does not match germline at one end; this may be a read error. The CDR3 nucleotides read TGTGCTAGCAGCTTAGGGCAGCAAGAGACCCAGTACTTC. It codes for CASSLGQQETQYF. J is TRBJ2-5 and V is TRBV7-7; D remains ambiguous. Germline lookup yields CDR1 SSHAT and CDR2 FNYEAQ (reference sequence). CDR3 size: 13 residues.

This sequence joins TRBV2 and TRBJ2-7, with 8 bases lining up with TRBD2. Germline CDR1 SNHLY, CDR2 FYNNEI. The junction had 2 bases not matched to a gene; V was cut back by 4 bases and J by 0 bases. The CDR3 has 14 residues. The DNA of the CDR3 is TGTGCCAGCAGTGGCGGGAGGATCTCCTACGAGCAGTACTTC. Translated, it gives CASSGGRISYEQYF.

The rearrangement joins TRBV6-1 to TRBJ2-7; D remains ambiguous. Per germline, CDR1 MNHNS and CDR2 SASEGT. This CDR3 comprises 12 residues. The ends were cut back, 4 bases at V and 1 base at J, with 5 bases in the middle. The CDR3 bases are TGTGCCAGCAGTGTACAATCCTACGAGCAGTACTTC. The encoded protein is CASSVQSYEQYF.

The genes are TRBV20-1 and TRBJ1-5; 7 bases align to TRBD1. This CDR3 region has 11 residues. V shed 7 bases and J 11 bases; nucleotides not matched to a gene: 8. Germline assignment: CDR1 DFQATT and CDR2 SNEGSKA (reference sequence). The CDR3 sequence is CSGLGGTAQHF. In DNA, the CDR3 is TGCAGTGGGTTGGGGGGGACAGCCCAGCATTTT.

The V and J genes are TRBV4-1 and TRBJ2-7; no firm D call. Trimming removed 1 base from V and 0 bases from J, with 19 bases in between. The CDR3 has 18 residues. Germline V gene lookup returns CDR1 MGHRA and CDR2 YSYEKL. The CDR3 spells CASSQGVLGKGRSYEQYF. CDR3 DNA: TGCGCCAGCAGCCAAGGAGTCCTGGGTAAGGGTCGCTCCTACGAGCAGTACTTC.

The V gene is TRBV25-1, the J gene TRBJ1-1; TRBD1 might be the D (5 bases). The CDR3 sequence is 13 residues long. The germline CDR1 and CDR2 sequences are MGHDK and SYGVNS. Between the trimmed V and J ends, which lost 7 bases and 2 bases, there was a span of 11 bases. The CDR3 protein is CASKRGSNTEAFF. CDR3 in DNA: TGTGCCAGCAAGCGGGGGAGCAACACTGAAGCTTTCTTT.

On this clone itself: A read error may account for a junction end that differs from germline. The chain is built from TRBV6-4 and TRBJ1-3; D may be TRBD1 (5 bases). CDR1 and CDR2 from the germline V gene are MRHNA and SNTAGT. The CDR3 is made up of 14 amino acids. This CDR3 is CASSNQGSVNTIYF. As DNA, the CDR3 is TGTGCCAGCAGTAACCAGGGATCTGTAAACACCATATATTTT.

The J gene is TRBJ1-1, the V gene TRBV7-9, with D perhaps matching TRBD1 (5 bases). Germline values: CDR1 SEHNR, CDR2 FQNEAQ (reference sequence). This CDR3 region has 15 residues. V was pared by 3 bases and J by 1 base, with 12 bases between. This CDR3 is CASSFEGGANTEAFF. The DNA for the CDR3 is TGTGCCAGCAGCTTCGAGGGAGGGGCGAACACTGAAGCTTTCTTT. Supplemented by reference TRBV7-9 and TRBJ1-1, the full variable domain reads DTGVSQNPRHKITKRGQNVTFRCDPISEHNRLYWYRQTLGQGPEFLTYFQNEAQLEKSRLLSDRFSAERPKGSFSTLEIQRTEQGDSAMYLCASSFEGGANTEAFFGQGTRLTVV.

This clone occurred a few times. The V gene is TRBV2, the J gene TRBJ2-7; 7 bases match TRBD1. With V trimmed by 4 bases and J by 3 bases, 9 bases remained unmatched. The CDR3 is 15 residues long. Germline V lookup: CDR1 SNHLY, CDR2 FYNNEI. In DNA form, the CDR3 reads TGTGCCAGCAGTGGGACCGGGACAGTTGGCTACGAGCAGTACTTC. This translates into CASSGTGTVGYEQYF.